One TCR beta chain is described in this entry. Its specificity is not known. This record comes from a study of shared clonotypes between healthy human individuals. Clones were read by immunoSEQ multiplex PCR, and TCRdb kept only the in-frame ones, dropping some. The sample has about 2.4 million clones, 93% seen once; the top ten hold approximately 0.36%. Germline loops: CDR1 LNHNV, CDR2 YYDKDF (reference sequence). This CDR3 is built from 14 residues. Trimming left V 0 bases short and J 5 bases short, with 10 bases between. All the donors were Caucasian adults who lived in Nashville, Tennessee. Study-level points and caveats: In contrast to clonotypes shared by all four donors, non-shared clonotypes had lower generation probabilities.

The sequence derives from a man between 18 and 29 years old in good health. Some clones in this sample may be carry-over from other donors' samples. V usage is TRBV15 and J usage is TRBJ1-1; tentatively, D is TRBD1 (5 bases). Sequenced input: naive CD4+ T cells from PBMCs. Subset in this sample: CD45RA+ positively selected. The CDR3 DNA follows: TGTGCCACCAGCAGAGATCAACGGGGGACTGAAGCTTTCTTT. Its translation: CATSRDQRGTEAFF. Combining the CDR3 with reference TRBV15 and TRBJ1-1 gives the whole variable domain DAMVIQNPRYQVTQFGKPVTLSCSQTLNHNVMYWYQQKSSQAPKLLFHYYDKDFNNEADTPDNFQSRRPNTSFCFLDIRSPGLGDTAMYLCATSRDQRGTEAFFGQGTRLTVV.